The 14 T cell receptor beta chains below were found in one sample sequenced in a study of cytomegalovirus exposure and HLA in healthy donors. The PCR was carried out with 60 Vbeta primers and 13 Jbeta primers. The table came from immunoSEQ multiplex PCR; TCRdb's copy has only in-frame clones and leaves some out. The sample holds about 130,000 clones, over 70% seen once. Sequenced sample: PBMCs. The receptors shown here come from a man aged 25 to 40 in good health and CMV-seronegative.

Notes on this clone: No DNA is shown, since the ends of the CDR3 on it are uncertain; the CDR3 is the one TCRdb lists. This chain links TRBV28 with TRBJ1-2. Germline V lookup: CDR1 MDHEN, CDR2 SYDVKM. The CDR3 is 13 residues long, counting both termini. CDR3: CASSSSWGDGYTF.

A word on this clone: One end of the junction does not line up with germline, which may come from a read error. This chain links TRBV4-3 with TRBJ2-1; unclear D gene. Germline V gene sequence: CDR1 LGHNA, CDR2 YSLEER. The length of the CDR3 is 15 residues. The DNA for the CDR3 is TGCGCCAGCAGCCAAGATGCGTACTCCGACAATGAGCAGTTCTTC. Its translation is CASSQDAYSDNEQFF.

V usage is TRBV7-9 and J usage is TRBJ2-3; D call uncertain. Germline V gene sequence: CDR1 SEHNR, CDR2 FQNEAQ (reference sequence). The CDR3 has 15 residues. The V end was cut by 5 bases, the J end by 6 bases, with 18 bases between. The CDR3 loop is CASSRYSSRADTQYF. In DNA form, the CDR3 reads TGTGCCAGCAGCCGGTATAGCAGTAGAGCGGATACGCAGTATTTT.

The rearrangement joins TRBV5-4 to TRBJ1-1, with 7 nucleotides matching TRBD1. Germline CDR1 is SGHNT and CDR2 is YYREEE (reference sequence). The CDR3 runs to 14 residues. With V trimmed by 2 bases and J by 2 bases, 3 bases remained unmatched. The CDR3 DNA reads as TGTGCCAGCAGCTTTGGACAGGTTAACACTGAAGCTTTCTTT. Its translation is CASSFGQVNTEAFF.

The chain joins TRBV10-2 to TRBJ1-2; D possibly corresponds to TRBD1 (5 bases). The V gene's germline CDR1 is WSHSY and CDR2 SAAADI. V was pared by 4 bases and J by 3 bases, with 12 bases between. The CDR3 extends over 14 amino acids. The CDR3 loop reads CASSGLGGYYGYTF. CDR3 nucleotide sequence: TGCGCCAGCAGTGGCCTGGGGGGGTACTATGGCTACACCTTC.

The sample holds a few counts of this clone. The J gene is TRBJ1-4, the V gene TRBV30; D not resolved. From germline, CDR1 is GTSNPN and CDR2 SVGIG (reference sequence). The CDR3 extends over 14 amino acids. Trimming left V 3 bases short and J 4 bases short, with 12 bases between. The CDR3 reads CAWRRGGLNEKLFF. The CDR3 nucleotides are TGTGCCTGGAGACGGGGAGGGCTTAATGAAAAACTGTTTTTT.

The CDR3 here is CASSEGLQGGELFF. CDR3 coding DNA: TGTGCCAGCAGCGAGGGGTTACAGGGCGGGGAGCTGTTTTTT. V and J are TRBV7-8 and TRBJ2-2; tentative D call: TRBD1 (6 bases). This CDR3 spans 14 amino acids. Germline V gene lookup returns CDR1 SGHVS and CDR2 FQNEAQ. V was shortened by 5 bases and J by 7 bases, with 14 bases between the two germline ends.

The V call is TRBV4-3, the J call TRBJ2-3; 11 bases are shared with TRBD2. The V segment lost 0 bases and the J segment 1 base; nucleotides outside the gene matches: 6. The CDR3 is made up of 18 amino acids. Germline loops: CDR1 LGHNA, CDR2 YSLEER. CDR3 residues: CASSQEWLAGGRTDTQYF. CDR3 DNA: TGCGCCAGCAGCCAAGAATGGCTAGCGGGAGGACGCACAGATACGCAGTATTTT.

Only one count was recorded for this clone. The chain joins TRBV6-5 to TRBJ2-7, with 8 bases aligning to TRBD2. Trimming cost V 6 bases and J 4 bases; bases outside gene matches: 8. Germline V lookup: CDR1 MNHEY, CDR2 SVGAGI. The CDR3 loop spans 14 amino acids. The CDR3 DNA reads TGTGCCAGCAGCCCGGGACTAGGCTTTTACGAGCAGTACTTC. Amino acids: CASSPGLGFYEQYF.

The chain has TRBV9 and TRBJ2-3, with D possibly being TRBD2 (7 bases). Germline CDR1 and CDR2: SGDLS and YYNGEE. Deletions cut 1 base from V and 4 bases from J, with 10 bases between. This CDR3 is built from 14 residues. The CDR3 bases are TGTGCCAGCAGCGTATTAGGGGGGGCAGATACGCAGTATTTT. Protein: CASSVLGGADTQYF.

The chain uses TRBV2 and TRBJ1-6; possible D gene TRBD1, 6 bases. V shed 7 bases and J shed 14 bases, with 21 bases lying between them. Germline CDR1 reads SNHLY; CDR2 reads FYNNEI. The CDR3 spans 14 residues. The CDR3 coding sequence is TGTGCCAGCAAAGAAACAGGGTTCAGATCGACCCTCCACTTT. This translates into CASKETGFRSTLHF.

This clone has a handful of counts. The genes are TRBV6-1 and TRBJ1-2; the match to TRBD1 covers 10 bases. CDR1 and CDR2 (germline): MNHNS, SASEGT. V shed 4 bases and J 4 bases; nucleotides not matched to a gene: 6. This CDR3 region has 15 residues. This CDR3 is CASSGGQGDLYGYTF. The CDR3 nucleotides read TGTGCCAGCAGTGGAGGACAGGGGGATCTCTATGGCTACACCTTC.

This clone has only one observation. This chain links TRBV6-6 with TRBJ1-2; the D is unclear. Germline-derived CDR1 and CDR2 are MNHNY and SVGAGI (reference sequence). V gave up 7 bases and J gave up 7 bases, with 10 bases separating them. This CDR3 has 11 amino acids. This CDR3 reads CASTRELGYTF. DNA for the CDR3: TGTGCCAGCACCCGCGAGCTTGGCTACACCTTC.

As concerns this clone: The missing conserved phenylalanine or tryptophan at the end of this CDR3 makes a read error likely. This rearrangement joins TRBV28 to TRBJ1-4; D is uncertain. The length of the CDR3 is 12 residues. Germline assignment: CDR1 MDHEN and CDR2 SYDVKM. V was pared by 2 bases and J by 2 bases, with 0 bases between. The CDR3 coding sequence is TGTGCCAGCAGTTTAACTAATGAAAAACTGTTTGTT. Protein product: CASSLTNEKLFV.